Presented here are 30 T cell receptor beta chains from one specimen sequenced in a study of beta chain features in type 1 diabetes. Their cognate antigens are unknown. Study findings and constraints: People with Type 1 diabetes carried modestly yet significantly shorter TCRB CDR3s in all four CD4+ subsets.

The isolated RNA, all of it, was reverse transcribed, so expressed TCRB transcripts were what got sequenced. TCRdb's copy holds only in-frame clones and misses some; the assay was immunoSEQ multiplex PCR. The sample includes 230,000 or so clones, around 15% seen only once; the top ten take roughly 0.08%. The sample comprised naive CD4+ T cells from blood. The receptors derive from a young man with type 1 diabetes.

This clone was seen a few times. CDR3 DNA: TGTGCCAGCAGCTTAAGGGGAAATGAAAAACTGTTTTTT. It translates to CASSLRGNEKLFF. This sequence joins TRBV7-9 and TRBJ1-4, with D perhaps matching TRBD1 (5 bases). CDR3 length: 13 amino acids. Trimming stripped 2 bases from V and 5 bases from J, with 6 bases between. Germline CDR1 SEHNR, CDR2 FQNEAQ (reference sequence). Together with reference TRBV7-9 and TRBJ1-4, the CDR3 gives the full variable domain: DTGVSQNPRHKITKRGQNVTFRCDPISEHNRLYWYRQTLGQGPEFLTYFQNEAQLEKSRLLSDRFSAERPKGSFSTLEIQRTEQGDSAMYLCASSLRGNEKLFFGSGTQLSVL.

The chain is built from TRBV4-1 and TRBJ2-1; D call uncertain. V shed 1 base and J shed 7 bases, with 11 bases lying between them. The CDR3 is 14 amino acids. Germline CDR1 MGHRA, CDR2 YSYEKL. Written as DNA, the CDR3 is TGCGCCAGCAGCCAAGGGGTGGGGTATAATGAGCAGTTCTTC. Amino acids: CASSQGVGYNEQFF.

The J gene is TRBJ1-1, the V gene TRBV5-6; the D is unclear. The length of the CDR3 is 11 residues. The germline V gene encodes CDR1 SGHDT and CDR2 YYEEEE. V was pared by 0 bases and J by 9 bases, with 6 bases between. For the CDR3, the DNA is TGTGCCAGCAGCTTGGCCCAGAAAGCTTTCTTT. Translating it yields CASSLAQKAFF.

A few counts support this clone. The chain carries TRBV5-1 and TRBJ2-1, with 8 bases fitting TRBD2. Germline CDR1 and CDR2: SGHRS and YFSETQ. This CDR3 contains 14 residues. V was clipped by 10 bases and J by 6 bases; unmatched bases: 12. The CDR3 DNA sequence: TGCGCCTCCGCCCTAGCGGGCTACTCCAATGAGCAGTTCTTC. Amino acid sequence: CASALAGYSNEQFF.

This chain connects TRBV2 to TRBJ2-5; 9 nucleotides line up with TRBD1. Germline assignment: CDR1 SNHLY and CDR2 FYNNEI. CDR3 length equals 14 residues. V dropped 10 bases and J dropped 1; count of bases not matched to a gene: 7. In nucleotides, the CDR3 is TGTGCCACTACACAGGGGGCTCCCCAAGAGACCCAGTACTTC. Amino acid sequence: CATTQGAPQETQYF.

A few counts support this clone. This rearrangement joins TRBV29-1 to TRBJ2-3, with D maybe TRBD1 (5 bases). The CDR3 is 15 residues long. With 5 bases removed from V and 0 bases from J, the gap between germline ends came to 15 bases. The germline V gene has CDR1 SQVTM and CDR2 ANQGSEA. CDR3 in DNA: TGCAGCGTTCTTGGCGACAGCTCTAGCACAGATACGCAGTATTTT. Translation gives CSVLGDSSSTDTQYF.

This clone was seen a few times. V is TRBV7-9 and J is TRBJ2-3; the match to TRBD1 covers 7 bases. CDR1 is SEHNR, CDR2 FQNEAQ, per germline (reference sequence). The CDR3 is 16 residues long. V shed 1 base, J shed 0 bases, and the junction held 4 bases outside the gene matches. CDR3 sequence (DNA): TGTGCCAGCAGCTTAGTTCCGGACAGGAGCACAGATACGCAGTATTTT. This encodes CASSLVPDRSTDTQYF.

This clone was counted a few times. The J gene is TRBJ1-3, the V gene TRBV29-1, with D hard to call. Germline CDR1 is SQVTM and CDR2 is ANQGSEA. V gave up 4 bases and J gave up 0 bases, with 10 bases separating them. The CDR3 sequence is 14 residues long. In DNA form, the CDR3 reads TGCAGCGTTGTCGGGCTGCTCTCTGGAAACACCATATATTTT. It yields the protein CSVVGLLSGNTIYF.

This clone has just a few counts. The chain employs TRBV5-4 and TRBJ2-3; 10 bases are shared with TRBD2. This CDR3 spans 19 amino acids. V lost 0 bases to trimming and J lost 3 bases; unmatched junction nucleotides: 13. Per germline, CDR1 SGHNT and CDR2 YYREEE (reference sequence). The CDR3 is CASSLVRASGSKGTDTQYF. Here the CDR3 DNA reads TGTGCCAGCAGCTTGGTTAGGGCTAGCGGGAGTAAAGGGACAGATACGCAGTATTTT.

This chain joins TRBV7-9 and TRBJ2-3; D uncertain. With 0 bases removed from V and 1 base from J, the gap between germline ends came to 8 bases. Germline V gene sequence: CDR1 SEHNR, CDR2 FQNEAQ (reference sequence). The CDR3 length is 15 residues. The CDR3 DNA sequence: TGTGCCAGCAGCTTAGCTGGGCATGGCACAGATACGCAGTATTTT. Protein sequence: CASSLAGHGTDTQYF.

V usage is TRBV27 and J usage is TRBJ2-1, with D hard to call. Germline V gene lookup returns CDR1 MNHEY and CDR2 SMNVEV (reference sequence). The ends were cut back, 5 bases at V and 5 bases at J, with 4 bases in the middle. The length of the CDR3 is 11 residues. The CDR3 nucleotides are TGTGCCAGCAGTGAGGACAATGAGCAGTTCTTC. It encodes CASSEDNEQFF.

This clone appeared a few times. V and J are TRBV6-1 and TRBJ2-4; D might be TRBD2 (6 bases). V was clipped by 8 bases and J by 6 bases, with 20 bases between them. The length of the CDR3 is 15 residues. Germline V gene lookup returns CDR1 MNHNS and CDR2 SASEGT. CDR3 DNA: TGTGCCAGCCTCCCGGACCGGGCCGGGGGAAACATTCAGTACTTC. Its protein product is CASLPDRAGGNIQYF.

The gene calls are TRBV5-1 and TRBJ1-1; 7 bases are shared with TRBD1. V dropped 6 bases and J dropped 6; count of bases not matched to a gene: 26. From germline, CDR1 is SGHRS and CDR2 YFSETQ. The length of the CDR3 is 19 residues. CDR3 nucleotide sequence: TGCGCCAGCAAGTCGGCCCACGCGTCTCGGGACAGCCGCCGTTCTGAAGCTTTCTTT. This codes for CASKSAHASRDSRRSEAFF.

The gene calls are TRBV15 and TRBJ2-7; 8 nucleotides agree with TRBD1. V lost 0 bases, J lost 3 bases, and 4 bases stayed unmatched. The CDR3 is 15 amino acids. CDR1 is LNHNV and CDR2 is YYDKDF in the germline V gene (reference sequence). The CDR3 loop is CATSRETGAGYEQYF. CDR3 bases: TGTGCCACCAGCAGAGAGACAGGGGCGGGCTACGAGCAGTACTTC.

This clone was observed a few times. The V and J genes are TRBV29-1 and TRBJ2-7; TRBD1 matches at 7 bases. The CDR3 length is 11 residues. Germline lookup yields CDR1 SQVTM and CDR2 ANQGSEA. The V segment lost 3 bases and the J segment 5 bases; nucleotides outside the gene matches: 1. The CDR3 DNA reads as TGCAGCGTTGAGAGGGGGCACGAGCAGTACTTC. Its translation: CSVERGHEQYF.

This clone was recorded a few times. The chain links TRBV29-1 to TRBJ2-3, with unresolved D. Germline V CDR1 and CDR2: SQVTM, ANQGSEA. V lost 2 bases and J 0 bases, leaving 12 bases between the germline ends. The CDR3 totals 15 residues. CDR3 protein: CSVEFHGPSTDTQYF. The CDR3 nucleotides are TGCAGCGTTGAATTCCACGGACCGAGCACAGATACGCAGTATTTT.

In its sample, this clone was seen a few times. The V gene is TRBV29-1, the J gene TRBJ2-7; D gene uncertain. The V end was cut by 7 bases, the J end by 5 bases, with 12 bases between. In germline, CDR1 is SQVTM, CDR2 ANQGSEA. This CDR3 is built from 11 residues. CDR3 residues: CSADVRNEQYF. CDR3 DNA sequence: TGCAGCGCCGATGTCAGAAACGAGCAGTACTTC.

The chain employs TRBV7-9 and TRBJ2-3, with D possibly being TRBD2 (6 bases). The CDR3 contains 15 residues. Germline assignment: CDR1 SEHNR and CDR2 FQNEAQ (reference sequence). Trimming cost V 5 bases and J 1 base, with 13 bases left between them. CDR3 protein: CASSRDSEGTDTQYF. CDR3 bases: TGTGCCAGCAGCCGGGACTCGGAGGGCACAGATACGCAGTATTTT.

This clone was seen only a few times. The CDR3 coding sequence is TGCAGCGTTGAAGATCAGGGGAACACTGAAGCTTTCTTT. Translation gives CSVEDQGNTEAFF. The chain uses TRBV29-1 and TRBJ1-1; possibly TRBD1 for D (5 bases). Trimming shortened V by 0 bases and J by 1 base, and 6 bases separated the two germline ends. CDR1 and CDR2 (germline): SQVTM, ANQGSEA. The CDR3 sequence is 13 residues long.

The chain employs TRBV7-2 and TRBJ2-1, with 12 positions matching TRBD2. The CDR3 covers 15 residues. V was clipped by 4 bases and J by 7 bases; unmatched bases: 5. In germline, CDR1 is SGHTA, CDR2 FQGNSA. The chain's CDR3 is CASSSLTSGGNEQFF. The CDR3, as DNA: TGTGCCAGCAGCTCGCTGACTAGCGGGGGTAATGAGCAGTTCTTC. The whole variable domain, filled in from reference TRBV7-2 and TRBJ2-1, reads GAGVSQSPSNKVTEKGKDVELRCDPISGHTALYWYRQSLGQGLEFLIYFQGNSAPDKSGLPSDRFSAERTGGSVSTLTIQRTQQEDSAVYLCASSSLTSGGNEQFFGPGTRLTVL.

In this sample, this clone turned up a few times. The chain links TRBV25-1 to TRBJ2-7; D gene ambiguous. Germline V CDR1 and CDR2: MGHDK, SYGVNS. CDR3 length equals 13 residues. The V end was cut by 6 bases, the J end by 11 bases, with 20 bases between. The CDR3 region has the DNA TGTGCCAGCAGCAATGCTATGGACGATTCCGAGTACTTC. Protein product: CASSNAMDDSEYF.

The chain couples TRBV14 to TRBJ1-2, with D possibly being TRBD1 (5 bases). V was pared by 4 bases and J by 7 bases, with 16 bases between. From germline, CDR1 is SGHDN and CDR2 FVKESK. This CDR3 has 14 amino acids. This CDR3 reads CASSRQGFRGGYTF. DNA for the CDR3: TGTGCCAGCAGCCGCCAGGGTTTTAGAGGTGGCTACACCTTC.

This clone was counted between two and nine times. Other DNA sequences in the sample encode the same CDR3. The rearrangement uses TRBV9 and TRBJ2-2; D gene ambiguous. This CDR3 comprises 15 residues. V was pared by 0 bases and J by 3 bases, with 9 bases between. Per the germline V gene, CDR1 is SGDLS and CDR2 is YYNGEE. The CDR3 DNA is TGTGCCAGCAGCGTAGCGGGCGGCGACACCGGGGAGCTGTTTTTT. The encoded protein is CASSVAGGDTGELFF.

This clone was seen a handful of times. The CDR3 protein is CAWHRGYGYTF. The DNA of the CDR3 is TGTGCCTGGCACAGAGGCTATGGCTACACCTTC. The chain has TRBV30 and TRBJ1-2; no firm D call. V was cut by 5 bases and J by 4 bases, with 8 bases left in between. Per germline, CDR1 GTSNPN and CDR2 SVGIG (reference sequence). This CDR3 spans 11 amino acids.

The rearrangement joins TRBV9 to TRBJ2-1, with TRBD1 identical over 7 bases. Germline V gene data show CDR1 as SGDLS and CDR2 as YYNGEE. The length of the CDR3 is 15 residues. V shed 3 bases, J shed 1 base, and the junction held 4 bases outside the gene matches. Here the CDR3 DNA reads TGTGCCAGCAGCGCTGCGACAGGGTCCTACAATGAGCAGTTCTTC. Translated, it gives CASSAATGSYNEQFF.

This clone was counted a few times. The chain is built from TRBV2 and TRBJ1-4; no definite D call. Germline assignment: CDR1 SNHLY and CDR2 FYNNEI. Trimming left V 5 bases short and J 8 bases short, with 18 bases between. The CDR3 sequence is 15 residues long. The CDR3 DNA reads as TGTGCCAGCAGTCCATTGGGCGCAGCTCAAGAAAAACTGTTTTTT. It is translated as CASSPLGAAQEKLFF.

The table lists this clone with a few counts. The J gene is TRBJ2-1, the V gene TRBV6-5; the match to TRBD2 covers 9 bases. The V and J ends lost 0 bases and 5 bases, in that order; junction bases with no gene match: 5. This CDR3 spans 16 amino acids. Germline V gene sequence: CDR1 MNHEY, CDR2 SVGAGI. DNA of the CDR3: TGTGCCAGCAGTTACTCTAGGGCTAGCGGGAACAATGAGCAGTTCTTC. Translated: CASSYSRASGNNEQFF.

This clone was found a few times. The chain employs TRBV5-1 and TRBJ2-3; D ambiguous. The ends were cut back, 0 bases at V and 1 base at J, with 6 bases in the middle. The CDR3 length is 14 residues. Germline V gene lookup returns CDR1 SGHRS and CDR2 YFSETQ. In nucleotides, the CDR3 is TGCGCCAGCAGCTTGGAACTTCGCACAGATACGCAGTATTTT. This translates into CASSLELRTDTQYF.

V is TRBV25-1 and J is TRBJ1-3; D is perhaps TRBD1 (5 bases). Trimming shortened V by 8 bases and J by 2 bases, and 16 bases separated the two germline ends. The CDR3 has 15 residues. The germline CDR1 and CDR2 sequences are MGHDK and SYGVNS. The CDR3 spells CASQTMAGAGNTIYF. The CDR3 DNA follows: TGTGCCAGCCAGACTATGGCGGGGGCTGGAAACACCATATATTTT.

CDR3 protein: CASSLPIPGQGETQYF. The CDR3 coding sequence is TGTGCCAGCAGTTTACCCATTCCGGGACAGGGTGAGACCCAGTACTTC. The chain uses TRBV28 and TRBJ2-5; TRBD1 matches at 9 bases. Germline V gives CDR1 MDHEN, CDR2 SYDVKM. This CDR3 is 16 amino acids long. With V trimmed by 2 bases and J by 5 bases, 9 bases remained unmatched.